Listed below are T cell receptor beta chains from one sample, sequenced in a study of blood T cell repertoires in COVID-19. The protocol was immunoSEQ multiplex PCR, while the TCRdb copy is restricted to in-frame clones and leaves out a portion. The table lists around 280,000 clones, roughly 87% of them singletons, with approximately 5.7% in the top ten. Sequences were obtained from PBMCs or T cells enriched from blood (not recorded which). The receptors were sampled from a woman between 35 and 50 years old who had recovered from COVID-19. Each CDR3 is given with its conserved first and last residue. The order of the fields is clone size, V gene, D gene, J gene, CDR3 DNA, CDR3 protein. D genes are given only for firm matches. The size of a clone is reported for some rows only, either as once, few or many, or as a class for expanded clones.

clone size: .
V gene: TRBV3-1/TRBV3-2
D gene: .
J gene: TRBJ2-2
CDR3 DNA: TGTGCCAGCAGCCAAGGGGGGGAAACCGGGGAGCTGTTTTTT
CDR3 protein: CASSQGGETGELFF

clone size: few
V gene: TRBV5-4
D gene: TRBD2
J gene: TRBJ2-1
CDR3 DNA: TGTGCCAGCAGCTTGGTAGCGGGTAGTAGCTCCTACAATGAGCAGTTCTTC
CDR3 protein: CASSLVAGSSSYNEQFF

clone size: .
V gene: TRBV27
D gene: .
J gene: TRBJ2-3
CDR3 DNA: TGTGCCAGCAGACTTGCCCGGGGTAGCACAGATACGCAGTATTTT
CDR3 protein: CASRLARGSTDTQYF

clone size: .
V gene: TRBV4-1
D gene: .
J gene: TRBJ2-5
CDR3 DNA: TGCGCCAGCAGCCAAGGGACCGGGGGAATGACCCAGTACTTC
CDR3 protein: CASSQGTGGMTQYF

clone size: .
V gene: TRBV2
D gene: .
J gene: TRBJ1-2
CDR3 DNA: TGTGCCATCCCGGTGGCGGGTGGCTACACCTTC
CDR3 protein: CAIPVAGGYTF

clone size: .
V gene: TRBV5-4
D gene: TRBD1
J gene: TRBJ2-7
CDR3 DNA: TGTGCCAGCAGCCCGAGGGACAGTGACTTC
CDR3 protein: CASSPRDSDF

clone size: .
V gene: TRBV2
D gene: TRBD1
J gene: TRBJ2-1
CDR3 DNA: TGTGCCAGCAGCCTACAGACAGGGGGCCTGTTGGGTGAGCAGTTCTTC
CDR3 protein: CASSLQTGGLLGEQFF

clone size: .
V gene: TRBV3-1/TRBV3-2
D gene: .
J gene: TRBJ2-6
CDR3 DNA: TGTGCCAGCAGCCAAGTAGGGAGGAACTCTGGGGCCAACGTCCTGACTTTC
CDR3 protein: CASSQVGRNSGANVLTF

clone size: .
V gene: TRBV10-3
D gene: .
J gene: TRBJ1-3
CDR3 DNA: TGTGCCATCAGTGAGTCGGCCAGGGCTGGAAACACCATATATTTT
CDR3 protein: CAISESARAGNTIYF

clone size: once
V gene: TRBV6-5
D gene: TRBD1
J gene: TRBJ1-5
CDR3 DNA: TGTGCCAGCAGCCCGACAGGGATAGGCAATCAGCCCCAGCATTTT
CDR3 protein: CASSPTGIGNQPQHF

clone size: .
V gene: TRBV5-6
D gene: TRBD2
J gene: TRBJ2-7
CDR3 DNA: TGTGCCAGCAGCTTGGTGGGCGGGAGAGACTACGAGCAGTACTTC
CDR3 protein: CASSLVGGRDYEQYF

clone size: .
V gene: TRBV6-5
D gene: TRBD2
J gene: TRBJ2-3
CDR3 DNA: TGTGCCAGCAGTTATGCGGGAGTGAATACGCAGTATTTT
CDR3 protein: CASSYAGVNTQYF

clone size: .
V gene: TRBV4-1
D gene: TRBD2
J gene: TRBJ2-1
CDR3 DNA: TGCGCCAGCAGAGGGACTAGCGTTGAGCAGTTCTTC
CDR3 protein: CASRGTSVEQFF

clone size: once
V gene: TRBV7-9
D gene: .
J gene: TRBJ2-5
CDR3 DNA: TGTGCCAGCAGCACTGACTCCCTTGTGGAGACCCAGTACTTC
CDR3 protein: CASSTDSLVETQYF

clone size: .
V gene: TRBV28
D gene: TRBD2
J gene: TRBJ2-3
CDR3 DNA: TGTGCCAGCAGCCACTGGGAGGGAGGCACGAACACAGATACGCAGTATTTT
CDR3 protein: CASSHWEGGTNTDTQYF

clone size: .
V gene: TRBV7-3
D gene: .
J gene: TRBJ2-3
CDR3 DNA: TGTGCCAGCAGCTTACTAGTAGCAGATACGCAGTATTTT
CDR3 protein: CASSLLVADTQYF

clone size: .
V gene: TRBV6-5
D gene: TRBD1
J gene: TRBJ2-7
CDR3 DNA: TGTGCCAGCAGTCACCGGGACAGCGAGTACGAGCAGTACTTC
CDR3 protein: CASSHRDSEYEQYF

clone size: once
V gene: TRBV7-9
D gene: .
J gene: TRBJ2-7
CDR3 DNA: TGTGCCAGCAGCTTAGACGGGAGACAGCAGTACTTC
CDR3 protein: CASSLDGRQQYF

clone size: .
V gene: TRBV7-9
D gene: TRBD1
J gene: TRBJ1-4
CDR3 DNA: TGTGCCAGCAGCCTGGCCGGGACAGGGTTGGAAAAACTGTTTTTT
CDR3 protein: CASSLAGTGLEKLFF

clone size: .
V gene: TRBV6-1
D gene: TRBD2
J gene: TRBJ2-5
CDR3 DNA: TGTGCCAGCAGTGAACCCGGGACTAGCACAGAGACCCAGTACTTC
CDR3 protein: CASSEPGTSTETQYF

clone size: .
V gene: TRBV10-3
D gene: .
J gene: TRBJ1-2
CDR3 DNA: TGTGCCATCAGTGACGGGAACTATGGCTACACCTTC
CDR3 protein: CAISDGNYGYTF

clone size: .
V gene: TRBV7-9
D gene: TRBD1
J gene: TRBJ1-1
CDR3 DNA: TGTGCCAGCAGCTTGACAGGGGTTTCTTTTACTGAAGCTTTCTTT
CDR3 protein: CASSLTGVSFTEAFF

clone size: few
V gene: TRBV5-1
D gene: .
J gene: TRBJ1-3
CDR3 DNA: TGCGCCAGCAGCTCGTACAGCAGCTCTGGAAACACCATATATTTT
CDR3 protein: CASSSYSSSGNTIYF

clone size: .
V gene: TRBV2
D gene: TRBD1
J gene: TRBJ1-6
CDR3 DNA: TGTGCCAGCAGTTCTCGACAGGGCAGATCCTATAATTCACCCCTCCACTTT
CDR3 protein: CASSSRQGRSYNSPLHF

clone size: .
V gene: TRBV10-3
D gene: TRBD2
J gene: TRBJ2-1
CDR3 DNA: TGTGCCATCAGCGGGACTAGCGATGAGCAGTTCTTC
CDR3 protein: CAISGTSDEQFF

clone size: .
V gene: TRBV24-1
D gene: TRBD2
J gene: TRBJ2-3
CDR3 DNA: TGTGCCACCAGTCAGCGGGGGACAGATACGCAGTATTTT
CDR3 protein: CATSQRGTDTQYF

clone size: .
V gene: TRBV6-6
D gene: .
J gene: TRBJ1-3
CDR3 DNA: TGTGCCAGCAGTTACGAGCGGGCCGGGGGAGGAAACACCATATATTTT
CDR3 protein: CASSYERAGGGNTIYF

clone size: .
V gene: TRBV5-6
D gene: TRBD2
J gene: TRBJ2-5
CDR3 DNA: TGTGCCAGCAGCTTGAGGACTAGCGGGTACTTAGGAGAGACCCAGTACTTC
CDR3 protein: CASSLRTSGYLGETQYF

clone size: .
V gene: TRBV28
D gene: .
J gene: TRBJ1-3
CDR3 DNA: TGTGCCAGCGCACGGGGATCTGGAAACACCATATATTTT
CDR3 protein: CASARGSGNTIYF

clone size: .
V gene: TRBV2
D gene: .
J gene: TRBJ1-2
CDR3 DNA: TGTGCCAGCAGTGAAATGGCGGGGGCGTTGCGGGGCTACACCTTC
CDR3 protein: CASSEMAGALRGYTF

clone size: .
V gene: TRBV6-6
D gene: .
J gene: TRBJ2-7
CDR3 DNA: TGTGCCAGCAGTAACAGGGACCGTCTCTACGAGCAGTACTTC
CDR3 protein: CASSNRDRLYEQYF

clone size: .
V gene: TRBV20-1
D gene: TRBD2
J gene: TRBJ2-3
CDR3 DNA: TGCAGTGCTAGTAGCGGGACCGGATTAGATACGCAGTATTTT
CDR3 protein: CSASSGTGLDTQYF

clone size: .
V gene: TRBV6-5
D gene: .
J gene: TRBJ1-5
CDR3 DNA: TGTGCCAGCACCTTACGGGATTTCAATCAGCCCCAGCATTTT
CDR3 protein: CASTLRDFNQPQHF

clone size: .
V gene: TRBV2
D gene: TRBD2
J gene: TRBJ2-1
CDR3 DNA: TGTGCCAGCGACTGGACTAGGAACAACAATGAGCAGTTCTTC
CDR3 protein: CASDWTRNNNEQFF

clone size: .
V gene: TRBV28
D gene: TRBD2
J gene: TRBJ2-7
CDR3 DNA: TGTGCCAGTTCAGGCCCCTGGACTAGTGGGGCCGAGCAGTACTTC
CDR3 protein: CASSGPWTSGAEQYF

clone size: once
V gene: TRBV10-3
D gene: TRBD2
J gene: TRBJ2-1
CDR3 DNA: TGTGCCATCAGTGCCTTCCCGACTAGCGGGAGCTACAATGAGCAGTTCTTC
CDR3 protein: CAISAFPTSGSYNEQFF

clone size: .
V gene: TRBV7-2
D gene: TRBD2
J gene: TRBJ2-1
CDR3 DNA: TGTGCCAGCAGCTTCGGGACTAGCGGGCCTAGCTCCTACAATGAGCAGTTCTTC
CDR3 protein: CASSFGTSGPSSYNEQFF

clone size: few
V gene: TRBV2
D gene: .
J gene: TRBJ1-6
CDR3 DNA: TGTGCCAGCAGAACAGGGATTATGGCCCTCCACTTT
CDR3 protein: CASRTGIMALHF

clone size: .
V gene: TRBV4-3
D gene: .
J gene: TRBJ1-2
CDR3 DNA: TGCGCCAGCAGCCAAGAGCAGGGGACGGGGGGCTACACCTTC
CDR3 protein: CASSQEQGTGGYTF

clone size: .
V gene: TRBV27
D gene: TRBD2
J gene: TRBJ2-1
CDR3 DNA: TGTGCCAGCCGAAGCGGGAGGGCCGGCAATGAGCAGTTCTTC
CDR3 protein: CASRSGRAGNEQFF

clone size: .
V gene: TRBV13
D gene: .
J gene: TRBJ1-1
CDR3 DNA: TGTGCCAGCAGCTTACTGTCAGGGCCGCCTGAAGCTTTCTTT
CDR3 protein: CASSLLSGPPEAFF

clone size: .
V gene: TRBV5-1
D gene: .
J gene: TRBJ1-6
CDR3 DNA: TGCGCCAGCAGCTTCGAGAGCTCCTATAATTCACCCCTCCACTTT
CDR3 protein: CASSFESSYNSPLHF

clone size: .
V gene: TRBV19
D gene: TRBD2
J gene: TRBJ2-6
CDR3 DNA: TGTGCCAGTGGCCCGGGGGGCTCTGGGGCCAACGTCCTGACTTTC
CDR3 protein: CASGPGGSGANVLTF

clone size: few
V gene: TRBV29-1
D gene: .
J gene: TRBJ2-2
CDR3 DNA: TGCGCTTTTGGGCGGGCCGCGAACACCGGGGAGCTGTTTTTT
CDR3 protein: CAFGRAANTGELFF

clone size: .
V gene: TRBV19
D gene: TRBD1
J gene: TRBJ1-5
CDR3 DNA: TGTGCCAGTAGTCTGGATGGACAGGGTGGGCAGCCCCAGCATTTT
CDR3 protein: CASSLDGQGGQPQHF

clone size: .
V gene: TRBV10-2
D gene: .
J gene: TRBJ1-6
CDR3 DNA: TGCGCCAGCACCACTGCCGGGTATAATTCACCCCTCCACTTT
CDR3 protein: CASTTAGYNSPLHF

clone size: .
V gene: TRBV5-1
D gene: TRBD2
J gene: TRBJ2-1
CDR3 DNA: TGCGCCAGCAGCCGAACTAGCGGGGGTTTGTACAATGAGCAGTTCTTC
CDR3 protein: CASSRTSGGLYNEQFF

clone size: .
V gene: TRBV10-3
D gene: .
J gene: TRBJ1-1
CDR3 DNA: TGTGCCATCAGTGCAGGGGAAAACACTGAAGCTTTCTTT
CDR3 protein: CAISAGENTEAFF

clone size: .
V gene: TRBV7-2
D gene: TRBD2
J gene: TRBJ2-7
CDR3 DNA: TGTGCCAGCAGCCCAGGACTAGGGTGGAGTATTGGGCAGTACTTC
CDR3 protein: CASSPGLGWSIGQYF

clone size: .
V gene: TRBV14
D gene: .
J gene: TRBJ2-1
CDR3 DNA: TGTGCCAGCAGCCAACAGGCTAATGAGCAGTTCTTC
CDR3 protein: CASSQQANEQFF